This T cell receptor (beta chain) was retrieved from a study of shared clonotypes between healthy human individuals (dated by TCRdb to about 2020). Turning to the overall study: A couple of women and three men aged 18 to 49 years were included in the cohort. For each donor, CD4 naive and CD4 memory were each run on three plates, CD8 naive on two plates, and CD8 memory on one plate. Blood TCR repertoires of about 5 healthy adults were deeply sequenced to estimate repertoire size and the extent of clonotype sharing between individuals. To increase sequencing depth and limit assay-specific biases, different laboratories used diverse techniques to prepare libraries and sequence TCR repertoires. Between about 0.85 and 9.5 billion PBMCs per donor were obtained by leukapheresis. Study-wide conclusions, independent of this receptor: Rarefaction of sorted-subset datasets indicated incomplete sequencing despite the large sequencing depth. The genetic and exposure-history diversity represented was limited by the small number of donors. When several donors were compared, the shared fraction of clonotypes was about 5.5% for naive CD4, approximately 3.5% for naive CD8, 2.3% for memory CD4, and less than 0.45% for memory CD8. Pairwise subsampling led to the expectation that sequencing depth would affect the degree of clonotype sharing among donors. Sampling was restricted to blood, and TCR repertoires in tissues likely differ from the TCR repertoires found in blood. Larger estimated clonotype richness was generally found for naive subsets than for memory subsets. Compared with non-shared clonotypes, clonotypes shared by all four sorted-subset donors had higher generation probabilities.

CD8 naive samples consisted of CD45RO-negative cells that were positively selected for CCR7, yielding a CD45RA+CCR7+ population without TemRA cells. Healthy HIV-negative adults with no recently reported acute infections or vaccinations were included as donors. Only Caucasian adults living in Nashville, Tennessee, USA were represented among the donors. After blood collection by leukapheresis, PBMCs were isolated using Ficoll-Histopaque density gradient centrifugation and then cryopreserved in the vapor phase of liquid nitrogen. Analytical flow cytometry was used to check the purity and quantity of each magnetically sorted T cell population. Each sorted fraction had its genomic DNA isolated and then quantified by UV absorbance on a Nanodrop 2000c. Using the deep immunoSEQ assay, multiplex PCR amplified TCR CDR3 regions from genomic DNA. Extracted genomic DNA from each cell subset was spread evenly across all wells of several immunoSEQ 96-well plates, with each plate serving as a replicate. For sorted subsets, approximately 200 ng of genomic DNA, equivalent to tens of thousands of T cell genomes, went into each replicate PCR. The purified libraries were quantified using a Qubit 3.0 fluorometer, sized with a Bioanalyzer 2100, and then quantified again using the KAPA Library Quantification kit. Each immunoSEQ 96-well plate was sequenced on its own single-read 150-cycle Illumina NextSeq 550 flow cell. Concerning the study's data processing: The immunoSEQ output contained only junctional sequences without quality scores, so filtering could not match that applied to full-length reads. Sequences were annotated with PyIR, a Python wrapper for IgBLAST v1.9, and V/J genes and CDR3 were assigned using IMGT germline references. Reads were filtered out if the reads had weak V/J assignments (E-value above 1e-6), no CDR3, stop codons, out-of-frame junctions, or ambiguous translated residues. V3J clonotypes were defined by identical inferred V gene, J gene, and CDR3 amino acid sequence. The percentage overlap between two repertoires was calculated by dividing the number of shared unique clonotypes by the size of the smaller repertoire. RTK rarefaction, the Chao1 estimator, and Recon v2.1 estimates of unobserved clonotypes were used to assess repertoire richness. OLGA was used to compute generation probabilities for all TCRbeta clonotypes that the gDNA method yielded from a handful of donors. TCRdb took over this immuneACCESS table, retaining in-frame rearrangements with V and J assigned. Such tables are incomplete; in checked studies, under half of the missing clones stem from an unresolved V gene, and the remainder is unexplained. V and J calls plus clone size are reproduced from that table; the DNA served to infer D and trimming. Recorded for this sample are about 600,000 clones; 95% to 98% of them occurred a single time. Clones ranked in the top ten supply 0.25% to 0.35% of the sample.

V drops 4 bases and J drops 0 bases, leaving 19 bases in between. From the germline V gene, CDR1 is SGHDN and CDR2 is FVKESK. CDR3 length: 18 amino acids, cysteine to phenylalanine. Here the CDR3 DNA is all that survives: 54 bases in frame from base 1. Regarding this clone: What antigen it recognizes has not been identified. No qualities accompany the bases; no much larger clone lies one base away.

This receptor was obtained from a man in his thirties or forties in good health. The chain is assembled from TRBV14 and TRBJ2-1, with TRBD1 tentatively as D gene (6 bases match). Sequencing used naive CD8+ T cells sorted from blood. This sample's cell subset or site label indicates: CD45RA+CCR7+. The nucleotides are TGTGCCAGCAGCCCTGAGCCTCCTACAGGGATCTCCTACAATGAGCAGTTCTTC. This codes for CASSPEPPTGISYNEQFF.